A selection of T cell receptor beta chains follows, all from one sample in a study of cytomegalovirus exposure and HLA in healthy donors. Produced via immunoSEQ multiplex PCR; TCRdb's table is partial and in-frame only. The table has about 170,000 clones, more than 75% seen once. Sequencing was performed on PBMCs. All receptors derive from a man between 18 and 35 years old in good health and CMV-seropositive. The CDR3 runs from the conserved cysteine through the conserved F or W. Fields, in order: clone size, V gene, D gene, J gene, CDR3 DNA, CDR3 protein. A D gene is named only where the DNA matches it firmly. Where a row states a size, it is once, few, many or the class of an expanded clone; other rows omit it.

few,TRBV18,TRBD1,TRBJ2-7,TGTGCCAGCTCACCGGGACAGGGGGCCCACGAGCAGTACTTC,CASSPGQGAHEQYF
-,TRBV4-3,TRBD2,TRBJ2-1,TGCGCCAGCAGCCAAGTTTCCCTAGCGGGAGTTCACAATGAGCAGTTCTTC,CASSQVSLAGVHNEQFF
once,TRBV2,TRBD1,TRBJ1-2,TGTGCCAGCAGTGGGGATACAGGGGGCTACTATGGCTACACCTTC,CASSGDTGGYYGYTF
few,TRBV6-5,TRBD1,TRBJ1-6,TGTGCCAGCAGTTTCGGGACAGATTTATCTTCACCCCTCCACTTT,CASSFGTDLSSPLHF
-,TRBV2,TRBD2,TRBJ2-1,TGTGCCAGCAGTGAGGGACTAGCAATAAATGAGCAGTTCTTC,CASSEGLAINEQFF
-,TRBV5-1,TRBD1,TRBJ2-2,TGCGCCAGCAGCTTGGGACAGGGAGTCGCCGGGGAGCTGTTTTTT,CASSLGQGVAGELFF
-,TRBV6-1,-,TRBJ1-2,TGTGCCAGCAGTGAAAGGGGGGGCCCCAGTGGCTACACCTTC,CASSERGGPSGYTF
-,TRBV14,-,TRBJ1-2,TGTGCCAGCAGCCTCGACAGAGACTATGGCTACACCTTC,CASSLDRDYGYTF
-,TRBV6-5,-,TRBJ2-7,TGTGCCAGCAGTTACTCAGCGGTTGGCAGCTACGAGCAGTACTTC,CASSYSAVGSYEQYF
-,TRBV7-2,-,TRBJ1-2,TGTGCCAGCAGCGCCGACAGAGTCTATGGCTACACCTTC,CASSADRVYGYTF
-,TRBV14,-,TRBJ1-2,TGTGCCAGCAGCCAAGATTTCAGACGGACTCACTATGGCTACACCTTC,CASSQDFRRTHYGYTF
few,TRBV6-1,-,TRBJ1-6,TGTGCCAGCAGTGAGGGCAGTTCCTATTCACCCCTCCACTTT,CASSEGSSYSPLHF
-,TRBV18,-,TRBJ2-1,TGTGCCAGCTCACCAGCCTCGAAATTTACCAGTGAGCAGTTCTTC,CASSPASKFTSEQFF
-,TRBV4-3,-,TRBJ2-2,TGCGCCAGCAGCCAAGATGGGAGTTCGGACACCGGGGAGCTGTTTTTT,CASSQDGSSDTGELFF
-,TRBV28,TRBD2,TRBJ2-5,TGTGCCAGCAGTTTAATCACGGGAGGTGGAGAGACCCAGTACTTC,CASSLITGGGETQYF
-,TRBV7-2,-,TRBJ2-2,TGTGCCAGCAGCCCAGGGCCTAACACCGGGGAGCTGTTTTTT,CASSPGPNTGELFF